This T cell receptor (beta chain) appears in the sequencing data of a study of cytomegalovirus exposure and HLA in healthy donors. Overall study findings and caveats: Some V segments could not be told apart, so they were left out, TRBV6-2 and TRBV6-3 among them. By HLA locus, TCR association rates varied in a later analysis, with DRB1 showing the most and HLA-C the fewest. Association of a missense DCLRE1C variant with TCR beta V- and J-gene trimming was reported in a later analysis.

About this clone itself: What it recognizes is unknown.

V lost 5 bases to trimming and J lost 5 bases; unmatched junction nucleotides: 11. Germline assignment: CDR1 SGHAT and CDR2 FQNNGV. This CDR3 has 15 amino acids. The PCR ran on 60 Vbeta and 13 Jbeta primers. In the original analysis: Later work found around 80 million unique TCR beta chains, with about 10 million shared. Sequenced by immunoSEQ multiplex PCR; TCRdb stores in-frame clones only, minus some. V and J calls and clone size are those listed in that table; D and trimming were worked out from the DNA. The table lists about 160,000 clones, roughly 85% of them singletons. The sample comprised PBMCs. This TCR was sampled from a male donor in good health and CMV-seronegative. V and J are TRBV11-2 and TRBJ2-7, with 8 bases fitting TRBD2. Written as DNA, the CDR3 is TGTGCCAGCAGCCGGGCCGGGGGGGCCGTCCACGAGCAGTACTTC. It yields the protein CASSRAGGAVHEQYF.